What follows are 20 T cell receptor beta chains derived from one specimen sequenced in a study of stem cell transplantation in POMP-related autoinflammatory disease. The data were produced by immunoSEQ multiplex PCR, yet TCRdb's version contains in-frame clones alone and is incomplete. The table includes tens of thousands of clones, roughly four fifths detected once. The sample here was CD4+ T cells from PBMCs, taken before stem cell transplantation. The receptors were gathered from a human donor with POMP-related autoinflammation and immune dysregulation (PRAID).

The chain links TRBV5-1 to TRBJ2-7; 10 positions match TRBD1. CDR1 is SGHRS and CDR2 is YFSETQ in the germline V gene. The V segment lost 7 bases and the J segment 7 bases; nucleotides outside the gene matches: 11. The CDR3 extends over 14 amino acids. CDR3 amino acids: CASGARQGAGEQYF. DNA for the CDR3: TGCGCCAGCGGCGCGCGACAGGGGGCAGGAGAGCAGTACTTC.

The rearrangement uses TRBV11-2 and TRBJ1-4; D not certain. The CDR3 has 15 amino acids. Trimming took 5 bases from V and 0 from J, leaving 10 bases between them. Germline CDR1 and CDR2: SGHAT and FQNNGV. Here the CDR3 reads CASSASSATNEKLFF. The CDR3 DNA reads TGTGCCAGCAGCGCCTCGTCGGCAACTAATGAAAAACTGTTTTTT.

This chain uses TRBV6-6 with TRBJ2-5, with TRBD1 matching 10 bases. Germline CDR1 reads MNHNY; CDR2 reads SVGAGI (reference sequence). The CDR3 runs to 14 residues. The J segment lost 6 bases and the V segment lost 5 bases, leaving 6 bases of the junction unmatched. The CDR3 DNA sequence: TGTGCCAGCAGTGGACAGGGGGTCGGACAGACCCAGTACTTC. It yields the protein CASSGQGVGQTQYF.

CDR3 in DNA: TGTGCCAGCAGCGTAGGGGGACTAGCGGGAGCCGAGCAGTACTTC. Protein product: CASSVGGLAGAEQYF. The V and J genes are TRBV9 and TRBJ2-7; TRBD2 agrees at 14 bases. Germline CDR1 SGDLS, CDR2 YYNGEE. The V gene end was trimmed by 0 bases and the J gene end by 6 bases; junction bases not matched to a gene: 2. The CDR3 contains 15 residues.

This chain links TRBV30 with TRBJ1-2, with 7 bases fitting TRBD1. Looked up from germline, CDR1 is GTSNPN and CDR2 is SVGIG (reference sequence). There are 15 residues in the CDR3. V lost 0 bases, J lost 7 bases, and 11 bases stayed unmatched. In DNA, the CDR3 is TGTGCCTGGAGTGTACGACCTGGAGGGGGCGGTGGCTACACCTTC. It codes for CAWSVRPGGGGGYTF.

This clone has more than one count but fewer than ten. CDR3 sequence: CAISESRGLTEAFF. CDR3 DNA sequence: TGTGCCATCAGTGAGTCCAGGGGGCTCACTGAAGCTTTCTTT. The chain couples TRBV10-3 to TRBJ1-1; 8 bases align to TRBD1. V gave up 0 bases and J gave up 4 bases; unmatched junction bases: 1. The CDR3 sequence is 14 residues long. Germline-derived CDR1 and CDR2 are ENHRY and SYGVKD.

In this sample, this clone turned up a few times. This rearrangement joins TRBV4-2 to TRBJ1-4; D is perhaps TRBD1 (6 bases). The CDR3 has 15 amino acids. V gave up 6 bases and J gave up 6 bases, with 17 bases separating them. Germline-derived CDR1 and CDR2 are LGHNA and YNFKEQ. In DNA form, the CDR3 reads TGTGCCAGCAGTGAACAGGGAAGCGGGGATGAAAAACTGTTTTTT. Its protein is CASSEQGSGDEKLFF.

The V call is TRBV19, the J call TRBJ1-5; perhaps TRBD1 as D (6 bases). This CDR3 region has 14 residues. The V and J ends lost 10 bases and 3 bases respectively, with 16 bases between them. Germline-derived CDR1 and CDR2 are LNHDA and SQIVND (reference sequence). DNA of the CDR3: TGTGCCACTCCCCGGACAGTCTCCAATCAGCCCCAGCATTTT. It codes for CATPRTVSNQPQHF.

The V gene is TRBV9, the J gene TRBJ2-1, with 8 positions matching TRBD2. Germline V gives CDR1 SGDLS, CDR2 YYNGEE. The J segment lost 4 bases and the V segment lost 0 bases, leaving 15 bases of the junction unmatched. The length of the CDR3 is 19 residues. The CDR3 coding sequence is TGTGCCAGCAGCGTAGGGCCCCGAGGTAGCGGGACTATTTACAATGAGCAGTTCTTC. Protein sequence: CASSVGPRGSGTIYNEQFF.

This rearrangement joins TRBV9 to TRBJ2-3; TRBD2 matches at 15 bases. The V and J ends lost 0 bases and 5 bases, in that order; junction bases with no gene match: 1. The CDR3 totals 16 residues. Germline assignment: CDR1 SGDLS and CDR2 YYNGEE. Here the CDR3 reads CASSVGGLAGGDTQYF. The CDR3 coding sequence is TGTGCCAGCAGCGTAGGGGGACTAGCGGGGGGAGATACGCAGTATTTT.

This clone occurred a few times. The V and J genes are TRBV19 and TRBJ1-5, with 10 bases lining up with TRBD1. Germline CDR1 LNHDA, CDR2 SQIVND (reference sequence). The junction had 6 bases not matched to a gene; V was cut back by 3 bases and J by 7 bases. This CDR3 is built from 15 residues. The CDR3: CASSMDRGTGQPQHF. In DNA, the CDR3 is TGTGCCAGTAGTATGGACAGGGGGACTGGCCAGCCCCAGCATTTT.

The CDR3 region is CASSLRGGRTEAFF. The CDR3 nucleotides read TGTGCCAGCAGCTTAAGGGGGGGACGAACTGAAGCTTTCTTT. The rearrangement links TRBV27 to TRBJ1-1; tentatively, D is TRBD1 (6 bases). There are 14 residues in the CDR3. Germline CDR1 and CDR2: MNHEY and SMNVEV (reference sequence). Trimming pared 6 bases from V and 5 bases from J, leaving 16 bases between.

The V and J genes are TRBV30 and TRBJ2-5; the D is unclear. The CDR3 length is 11 residues. CDR1 is GTSNPN, CDR2 SVGIG, per germline (reference sequence). Trimming left V 2 bases short and J 4 bases short, with 5 bases between. The CDR3 sequence is CAWSPLETQYF. The CDR3 nucleotides are TGTGCCTGGAGTCCTTTAGAGACCCAGTACTTC.

This chain links TRBV7-9 with TRBJ2-7, with 10 bases matching TRBD2. The CDR3 contains 19 residues. Losses at the gene ends were 4 bases for V and 0 bases for J; bases not matched to a gene: 15. The germline V gene has CDR1 SEHNR and CDR2 FQNEAQ (reference sequence). The CDR3 loop reads CASSSKLASGRGRSYEQYF. CDR3 coding DNA: TGTGCCAGCAGCTCAAAGTTGGCTAGCGGGAGAGGCCGCTCCTACGAGCAGTACTTC.

DNA of the CDR3: TGTGCCAGCAGCCTCGCGAGCGGGGGGGCCTACGAGCAGTACTTC. Its protein is CASSLASGGAYEQYF. The V gene is TRBV11-2, the J gene TRBJ2-7, with 10 positions matching TRBD2. Germline loops: CDR1 SGHAT, CDR2 FQNNGV. V lost 5 bases to trimming and J lost 2 bases; unmatched junction nucleotides: 6. The CDR3 runs 15 residues. The full variable domain, in which reference TRBV11-2 and TRBJ2-7 provide the parts outside the CDR3, is EAGVAQSPRYKIIEKRQSVAFWCNPISGHATLYWYQQILGQGPKLLIQFQNNGVVDDSQLPKDRFSAERLKGVDSTLKIQPAKLEDSAVYLCASSLASGGAYEQYFGPGTRLTVT.

CDR3 sequence: CASSEPPGGPRNSPLHF. CDR3 DNA sequence: TGTGCCAGCAGTGAACCCCCGGGGGGGCCACGGAATTCACCCCTCCACTTT. The chain carries TRBV6-1 and TRBJ1-6, with D perhaps TRBD1 (6 bases). The V and J ends lost 2 bases and 7 bases respectively, with 18 bases between them. CDR3 length equals 17 residues. The germline gives CDR1 MNHNS, CDR2 SASEGT.

V usage is TRBV9 and J usage is TRBJ1-2; unclear D gene. CDR3 length: 15 amino acids. The V gene lost 0 bases and the J gene lost 0 bases, with 9 bases spanning the gap. Germline values: CDR1 SGDLS, CDR2 YYNGEE. CDR3 sequence: CASSVGVAPNYGYTF. The CDR3 region has the DNA TGTGCCAGCAGCGTAGGGGTGGCCCCTAACTATGGCTACACCTTC.

This chain uses TRBV5-1 with TRBJ2-3; 14 nucleotides align to TRBD2. CDR1 is SGHRS and CDR2 is YFSETQ in the germline V gene. The CDR3 length is 18 residues. After removal of 4 bases from V and 1 base from J, the junction contained 8 bases not matched to a gene. The DNA for the CDR3 is TGCGCCAGCAGCGCTCGACTAGCGGGAGGGCTTGGCACAGATACGCAGTATTTT. Translation gives CASSARLAGGLGTDTQYF.

This chain joins TRBV6-1 and TRBJ2-7; D unclear. The CDR3 extends over 13 amino acids. V lost 5 bases to trimming and J lost 3 bases, with 11 bases between them. Germline V CDR1 and CDR2: MNHNS, SASEGT. The CDR3: CASSMERRYEQYF. CDR3 nucleotide sequence: TGTGCCAGCAGTATGGAGCGTCGCTACGAGCAGTACTTC.

The chain carries TRBV4-2 and TRBJ2-6; D tentatively fits TRBD1 or TRBD2 (5 bases each). The length of the CDR3 is 19 residues. Germline CDR1 is LGHNA and CDR2 is YNFKEQ. Trimming removed 0 bases at V and 4 bases at J, with 19 bases between. In DNA, the CDR3 is TGTGCCAGCAGCCAAGATGGGGGTCCTCCCCAGTCCGGGGCCAACGTCCTGACTTTC. This gives the protein CASSQDGGPPQSGANVLTF.